The sequence of this T cell receptor (beta chain) was determined in a study of CD8 T cells in Susac syndrome. Sequencing of TCR beta covered CD8+ and CD4+ T cells obtained from blood. The authors reverse transcribed roughly 0.5 to 1 ug RNA with random hexamers. Each CDR3 protein is one row after TCRdb ran MiXCR on the immunoSEQ multiplex PCR reads. The table records 130,000 or so distinct CDR3 sequences, about 90% of them present only once. To note about this clonotype: What it binds is unknown.

Study-level points and caveats: It was acknowledged in the study that its TCR sequencing and HLA analysis involved a relatively small number of individuals.

The receptor was derived from a human donor with multiple sclerosis. The sequenced material came from CD8+ T cells from PBMCs.

CDR3 amino acids: CASSLRDASDNEQFF. In DNA form, the CDR3 reads TGTGCCAGCAGCCTCCGGGACGCCTCTGACAATGAGCAGTTCTTC. The chain recombines TRBV7-9 with TRBJ2-1; D could derive from TRBD1 or TRBD2 (5 bases each). Germline CDR1 reads SEHNR; CDR2 reads FQNEAQ (reference sequence). The CDR3 spans 15 residues. Trimming took 5 bases from V and 5 from J, leaving 16 bases between them.